The T cell receptor beta chain described here comes from a study of blood T cell repertoires in COVID-19. About the study: Sites in the United States, Italy and Spain provided acute and convalescent COVID-19 samples. PBMCs, B-cell-depleted T cells, or T cells provided the cDNA or gDNA that made up the material.

CDR1 is MNHEY and CDR2 is SVGAGI in the germline V gene. Trimming took off 6 bases at V and 7 bases at J, with 15 bases between the two ends. The CDR3 runs 13 residues. How the authors handled the data: Estimation of nucleated cell counts relied on the amplification of reference gene primers. Some clones are missing from TCRdb's copy, which holds only in-frame ones; the method was immunoSEQ multiplex PCR. The V and J calls and clone size are taken from that table; D and trimming were inferred from the DNA. The repertoire has some 220,000 clones, around 84% of them found once; the top ten carry 5.1%. This clone has only a few counts.

Sequencing used peripheral blood. The genes are TRBV6-5 and TRBJ1-2, with D tentatively TRBD1 (6 bases). The receptor's source is a woman in her sixties or seventies who had recovered from COVID-19. The CDR3 bases are TGTGCCAGCAGCCCAGACGCGGACAGTGGCTACACCTTC. Translation: CASSPDADSGYTF.